In its sample, the clone carrying this T cell receptor beta chain was seen many times. TCR beta CDR3 sequences were amplified from RNA transcripts. TCR CDR3 regions were first amplified by RT-PCR with HTBI primers. TCRdb reprocessed the multiplex PCR reads with MiXCR, giving one entry per CDR3 protein. The data hold about 260,000 distinct CDR3 sequences, with about 20% observed a single time. Fresh 10 ml peripheral blood yielded PBMCs. The sample belongs to a study of T cells in Graves' hyperthyroidism and ophthalmopathy. This CDR3 spans 16 amino acids. Germline V gives CDR1 ENHRY, CDR2 SYGVKD. Trimming removed 3 bases from V and 4 bases from J; junction bases left unmatched: 7.

Specimen: blood. V gene TRBV10-3 combines with J gene TRBJ2-7, with TRBD2 matching over 12 bases. This clonotype was sampled from a man between 25 and 39 years old with Graves' ophthalmopathy. The CDR3 nucleotides read TGTGCCATCAGTGACTCTAGCGGGAGGGCCGGGTACGAGCAGTACTTC. It specifies CAISDSSGRAGYEQYF.